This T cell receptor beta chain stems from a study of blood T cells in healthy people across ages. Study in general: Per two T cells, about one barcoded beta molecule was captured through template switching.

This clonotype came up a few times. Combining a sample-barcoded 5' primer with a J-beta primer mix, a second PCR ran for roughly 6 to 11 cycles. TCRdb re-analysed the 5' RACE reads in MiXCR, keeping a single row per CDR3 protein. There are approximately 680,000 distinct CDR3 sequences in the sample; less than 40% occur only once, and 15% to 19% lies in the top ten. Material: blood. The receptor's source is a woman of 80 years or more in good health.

The CDR3 sequence is CASISGGTSNQPQHF. CDR3 bases: TGTGCCAGCATTTCGGGGGGGACCAGCAATCAGCCCCAGCATTTT. The chain combines TRBV28 with TRBJ1-5, with a possible D match to TRBD1 (5 bases). V lost 7 bases, J lost 1 base, and 14 bases lay in between. CDR3 length equals 15 residues. CDR1 and CDR2 (germline): MDHEN, SYDVKM.